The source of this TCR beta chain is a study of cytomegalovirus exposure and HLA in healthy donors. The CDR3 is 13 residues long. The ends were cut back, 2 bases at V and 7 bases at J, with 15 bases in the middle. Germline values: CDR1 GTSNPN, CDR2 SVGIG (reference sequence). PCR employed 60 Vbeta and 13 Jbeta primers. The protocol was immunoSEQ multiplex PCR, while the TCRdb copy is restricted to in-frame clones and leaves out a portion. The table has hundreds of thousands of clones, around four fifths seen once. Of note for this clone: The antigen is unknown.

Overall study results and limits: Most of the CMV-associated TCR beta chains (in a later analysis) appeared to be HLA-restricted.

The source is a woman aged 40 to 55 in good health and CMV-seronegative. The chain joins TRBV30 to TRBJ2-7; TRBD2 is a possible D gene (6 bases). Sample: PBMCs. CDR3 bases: TGTGCCTGGAGTCTTGGGACGGCGGGAGAGCAGTACTTC. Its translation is CAWSLGTAGEQYF. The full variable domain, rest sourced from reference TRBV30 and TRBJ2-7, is SQTIHQWPATLVQPVGSPLSLECTVEGTSNPNLYWYRQAAGRGLQLLFYSVGIGQISSEVPQNLSASRPQDRQFILSSKKLLLSDSGFYLCAWSLGTAGEQYFGPGTRLTVT.